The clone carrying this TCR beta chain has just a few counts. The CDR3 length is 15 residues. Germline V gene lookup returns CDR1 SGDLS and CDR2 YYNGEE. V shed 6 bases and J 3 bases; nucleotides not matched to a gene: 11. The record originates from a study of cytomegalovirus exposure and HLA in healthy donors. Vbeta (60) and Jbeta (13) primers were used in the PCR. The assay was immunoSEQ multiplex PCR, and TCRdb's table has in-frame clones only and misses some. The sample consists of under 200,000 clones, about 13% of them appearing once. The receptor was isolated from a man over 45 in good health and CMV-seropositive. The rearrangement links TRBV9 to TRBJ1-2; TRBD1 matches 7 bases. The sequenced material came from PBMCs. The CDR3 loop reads CASTPGQGGHYGYTF. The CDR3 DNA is TGTGCCAGCACCCCTGGGCAGGGGGGACACTATGGCTACACCTTC.